This T cell receptor beta chain was sequenced during a study of T cell changes during pregnancy in multiple sclerosis. This table comes from immunoSEQ multiplex PCR, and its TCRdb copy is limited to in-frame clones, with some not included. The table records about 48,000 clones, 92% of them present only once. This CDR3 is 15 amino acids long. The V gene's germline CDR1 is SEHNR and CDR2 FQNEAQ (reference sequence). V was shortened by 1 base and J by 3 bases, with 11 bases between the two germline ends. This TCR was sampled from a female donor in good health, enrolled as a control in a pregnancy study. The material was CD4+ T cells from peripheral blood mononuclear cells, obtained in the second trimester of pregnancy. This rearrangement joins TRBV7-9 to TRBJ2-3, with a possible D match to TRBD1 (6 bases). The CDR3 DNA sequence: TGTGCCAGCAGCTTAGGAGGGGGTAAGACAGATACGCAGTATTTT. Encoded protein: CASSLGGGKTDTQYF. Combining the CDR3 with reference TRBV7-9 and TRBJ2-3 gives the whole variable domain DTGVSQNPRHKITKRGQNVTFRCDPISEHNRLYWYRQTLGQGPEFLTYFQNEAQLEKSRLLSDRFSAERPKGSFSTLEIQRTEQGDSAMYLCASSLGGGKTDTQYFGPGTRLTVL.